The rows below give T cell receptor beta chains drawn from one sample of a study of shared clonotypes between healthy human individuals. Sequenced by immunoSEQ multiplex PCR; TCRdb stores in-frame clones only, minus some. The table includes more than 500,000 clones, approximately 96% detected once. Input material: naive CD8+ T cells sorted from blood. These receptors originate from a woman between 25 and 40 years old in good health. Both conserved end residues are part of each CDR3. The order of the fields is clone size, CDR3 length, J gene, V gene, D gene, CDR3 protein, CDR3 DNA. The D gene is left open where the match is weak. Clone size is given for some rows only: seen once, a few or many times, or a class if the clone is expanded.

clone_size: once
cdr3_length: 15
j_call: TRBJ1-2
v_call: TRBV10-2
d_call: .
cdr3_aa: CASSESIEGYYGYTF
cdr3_nt: TGCGCCAGCAGTGAGTCTATAGAGGGTTACTATGGCTACACCTTC

clone_size: .
cdr3_length: 13
j_call: TRBJ1-2
v_call: TRBV5-1
d_call: .
cdr3_aa: CASSFTENYGYTF
cdr3_nt: TGCGCCAGCAGCTTCACAGAGAACTATGGCTACACCTTC

clone_size: .
cdr3_length: 13
j_call: TRBJ2-7
v_call: TRBV6-6
d_call: TRBD2
cdr3_aa: CASSPSGSHEQYF
cdr3_nt: TGTGCCAGCAGCCCTAGCGGGAGTCACGAGCAGTACTTC

clone_size: .
cdr3_length: 14
j_call: TRBJ2-7
v_call: TRBV7-8
d_call: .
cdr3_aa: CASSSGGASYEQYF
cdr3_nt: TGTGCCAGCAGCTCGGGCGGCGCTTCCTACGAGCAGTACTTC

clone_size: .
cdr3_length: 14
j_call: TRBJ2-7
v_call: TRBV4-1
d_call: .
cdr3_aa: CASSQEGPHYEQYF
cdr3_nt: TGCGCCAGCAGCCAGGAGGGACCTCACTACGAGCAGTACTTC

clone_size: .
cdr3_length: 17
j_call: TRBJ1-5
v_call: TRBV28
d_call: .
cdr3_aa: CASSFSTSRYSNQPQHF
cdr3_nt: TGTGCCAGCAGTTTTTCGACCAGCCGATATAGCAATCAGCCCCAGCATTTT

clone_size: .
cdr3_length: 14
j_call: TRBJ2-7
v_call: TRBV27
d_call: TRBD1
cdr3_aa: CASRGQGWAYGQYF
cdr3_nt: TGTGCCAGCCGAGGACAGGGGTGGGCTTACGGGCAGTACTTC

clone_size: .
cdr3_length: 13
j_call: TRBJ2-3
v_call: TRBV13
d_call: .
cdr3_aa: CASSLGQGDTQYF
cdr3_nt: TGTGCCAGCAGCTTAGGGCAGGGAGATACGCAGTATTTT

clone_size: .
cdr3_length: 13
j_call: TRBJ2-7
v_call: TRBV9
d_call: .
cdr3_aa: CASSAGPTYEQYF
cdr3_nt: TGTGCCAGCAGCGCGGGACCCACCTACGAGCAGTACTTC

clone_size: .
cdr3_length: 13
j_call: TRBJ2-7
v_call: TRBV5-7
d_call: .
cdr3_aa: CASRPKGAGEQYF
cdr3_nt: TGTGCCAGCAGACCAAAGGGGGCGGGGGAGCAGTACTTC

clone_size: few
cdr3_length: 15
j_call: TRBJ1-2
v_call: TRBV19
d_call: .
cdr3_aa: CASSLGSFAPDGYTF
cdr3_nt: TGTGCCAGTAGTTTGGGTAGCTTTGCCCCCGACGGCTACACCTTC

clone_size: .
cdr3_length: 15
j_call: TRBJ2-7
v_call: TRBV11-2
d_call: .
cdr3_aa: CASSPPGHSAYEQYF
cdr3_nt: TGTGCCAGCAGCCCCCCGGGACACTCGGCCTACGAGCAGTACTTC

clone_size: .
cdr3_length: 16
j_call: TRBJ2-5
v_call: TRBV6-1
d_call: .
cdr3_aa: CASSEPSGPARETQYF
cdr3_nt: TGTGCCAGCAGTGAACCAAGCGGCCCCGCCAGAGAGACCCAGTACTTC

clone_size: .
cdr3_length: 16
j_call: TRBJ2-7
v_call: TRBV29-1
d_call: TRBD2
cdr3_aa: CSVEDVSLAGNYEQYF
cdr3_nt: TGCAGCGTTGAAGATGTATCACTAGCGGGAAACTACGAGCAGTACTTC

clone_size: .
cdr3_length: 15
j_call: TRBJ2-2
v_call: TRBV27
d_call: TRBD2
cdr3_aa: CASGLAGANTGELFF
cdr3_nt: TGTGCCAGCGGACTAGCGGGCGCGAACACCGGGGAGCTGTTTTTT

clone_size: .
cdr3_length: 16
j_call: TRBJ1-4
v_call: TRBV7-9
d_call: .
cdr3_aa: CASSSSDTAGDEKLFF
cdr3_nt: TGTGCCAGCAGCTCCTCCGACACGGCGGGTGATGAAAAACTGTTTTTT

clone_size: .
cdr3_length: 15
j_call: TRBJ1-1
v_call: TRBV15
d_call: .
cdr3_aa: CATSRGEGVNTEAFF
cdr3_nt: TGTGCCACCAGCAGAGGGGAGGGGGTGAACACTGAAGCTTTCTTT

clone_size: .
cdr3_length: 14
j_call: TRBJ2-7
v_call: TRBV10-3
d_call: TRBD1
cdr3_aa: CAIRLDRGSYEQYF
cdr3_nt: TGTGCCATCAGGCTCGACAGGGGCTCCTACGAGCAGTACTTC

clone_size: .
cdr3_length: 13
j_call: TRBJ1-5
v_call: TRBV4-1
d_call: .
cdr3_aa: CASSQGIDQPQHF
cdr3_nt: TGCGCCAGCAGCCAAGGAATTGATCAGCCCCAGCATTTT

clone_size: .
cdr3_length: 13
j_call: TRBJ1-1
v_call: TRBV6-1
d_call: .
cdr3_aa: CASSEDLYTEAFF
cdr3_nt: TGTGCCAGCAGTGAGGACCTGTACACTGAAGCTTTCTTT

clone_size: .
cdr3_length: 13
j_call: TRBJ1-2
v_call: TRBV6-5
d_call: .
cdr3_aa: CASSYYSGDGYTF
cdr3_nt: TGTGCCAGCAGTTACTATAGCGGGGATGGCTACACCTTC

clone_size: .
cdr3_length: 14
j_call: TRBJ2-1
v_call: TRBV9
d_call: .
cdr3_aa: CASSVERFNNEQFF
cdr3_nt: TGTGCCAGCAGCGTAGAGCGTTTCAACAATGAGCAGTTCTTC

clone_size: .
cdr3_length: 16
j_call: TRBJ2-7
v_call: TRBV6-1
d_call: .
cdr3_aa: CASSEAQAGPTYEQYF
cdr3_nt: TGTGCCAGCAGTGAAGCGCAGGCAGGGCCTACCTACGAGCAGTACTTC

clone_size: .
cdr3_length: 16
j_call: TRBJ2-7
v_call: TRBV5-1
d_call: TRBD1
cdr3_aa: CASSLDRGRRTGEQYF
cdr3_nt: TGCGCCAGCAGCTTGGACAGGGGGCGCCGTACGGGCGAGCAGTACTTC

clone_size: .
cdr3_length: 13
j_call: TRBJ2-5
v_call: TRBV2
d_call: .
cdr3_aa: CASSLDSQETQYF
cdr3_nt: TGTGCCAGCAGTCTGGACAGCCAAGAGACCCAGTACTTC

clone_size: .
cdr3_length: 14
j_call: TRBJ2-3
v_call: TRBV2
d_call: TRBD2
cdr3_aa: CASEGVAGGNTQYF
cdr3_nt: TGTGCCAGCGAAGGGGTAGCGGGAGGAAATACGCAGTATTTT

clone_size: .
cdr3_length: 14
j_call: TRBJ2-2
v_call: TRBV13
d_call: .
cdr3_aa: CASSFGSNTGELFF
cdr3_nt: TGTGCCAGCAGCTTCGGGAGTAACACCGGGGAGCTGTTTTTT

clone_size: .
cdr3_length: 13
j_call: TRBJ2-3
v_call: TRBV11-2
d_call: .
cdr3_aa: CASSLDLSDTQYF
cdr3_nt: TGTGCCAGCAGCTTAGATCTGTCCGATACGCAGTATTTT

clone_size: .
cdr3_length: 12
j_call: TRBJ2-2
v_call: TRBV5-4
d_call: .
cdr3_aa: CASSPGTGELFF
cdr3_nt: TGTGCCAGCAGCCCGGGGACCGGGGAGCTGTTTTTT

clone_size: .
cdr3_length: 15
j_call: TRBJ2-1
v_call: TRBV9
d_call: .
cdr3_aa: CASSVEMGAYNEQFF
cdr3_nt: TGTGCCAGCAGCGTAGAGATGGGGGCGTACAATGAGCAGTTCTTC

clone_size: .
cdr3_length: 14
j_call: TRBJ1-1
v_call: TRBV4-1
d_call: .
cdr3_aa: CASSQEEGNTEAFF
cdr3_nt: TGCGCCAGCAGCCAAGAGGAGGGGAACACTGAAGCTTTCTTT

clone_size: .
cdr3_length: 15
j_call: TRBJ2-1
v_call: TRBV27
d_call: .
cdr3_aa: CASSSNSRPYNEQFF
cdr3_nt: TGTGCCAGCAGTAGCAATAGCCGACCCTACAATGAGCAGTTCTTC

clone_size: once
cdr3_length: 13
j_call: TRBJ1-2
v_call: TRBV15
d_call: TRBD1
cdr3_aa: CATSSDRVGGYTF
cdr3_nt: TGTGCCACCAGCAGCGACAGGGTTGGCGGCTACACCTTC

clone_size: .
cdr3_length: 16
j_call: TRBJ2-3
v_call: TRBV6-5
d_call: .
cdr3_aa: CASSYSLDLRTDTQYF
cdr3_nt: TGTGCCAGCAGTTACAGCCTCGACCTCCGCACAGATACGCAGTATTTT

clone_size: .
cdr3_length: 14
j_call: TRBJ1-4
v_call: TRBV7-8
d_call: .
cdr3_aa: CASSPSGLNEKLFF
cdr3_nt: TGTGCCAGCAGCCCTTCAGGGCTTAATGAAAAACTGTTTTTT

clone_size: .
cdr3_length: 15
j_call: TRBJ1-2
v_call: TRBV7-8
d_call: .
cdr3_aa: CASSLETLGNYGYTF
cdr3_nt: TGTGCCAGCAGCTTAGAGACACTCGGAAACTATGGCTACACCTTC

clone_size: .
cdr3_length: 14
j_call: TRBJ1-2
v_call: TRBV28
d_call: TRBD1
cdr3_aa: CASSLTGTGNGYTF
cdr3_nt: TGTGCCAGCAGTTTAACCGGGACAGGGAATGGCTACACCTTC

clone_size: .
cdr3_length: 14
j_call: TRBJ1-2
v_call: TRBV28
d_call: .
cdr3_aa: CASSLVDLVYGYTF
cdr3_nt: TGTGCCAGCAGCCTAGTGGACCTCGTGTATGGCTACACCTTC

clone_size: .
cdr3_length: 15
j_call: TRBJ2-1
v_call: TRBV11-2
d_call: .
cdr3_aa: CASSLSDSSYNEQFF
cdr3_nt: TGTGCCAGCAGCTTAAGCGACAGCTCCTACAATGAGCAGTTCTTC

clone_size: .
cdr3_length: 15
j_call: TRBJ2-1
v_call: TRBV7-9
d_call: TRBD2
cdr3_aa: CASSFGLAGHNEQFF
cdr3_nt: TGTGCCAGCAGCTTCGGACTAGCGGGTCACAATGAGCAGTTCTTC

clone_size: .
cdr3_length: 17
j_call: TRBJ2-2
v_call: TRBV2
d_call: TRBD2
cdr3_aa: CASSVTSGSPGTGELFF
cdr3_nt: TGTGCCAGCAGTGTAACTAGCGGGAGTCCGGGCACCGGGGAGCTGTTTTTT

clone_size: once
cdr3_length: 15
j_call: TRBJ2-7
v_call: TRBV5-6
d_call: .
cdr3_aa: CASSLGGHLTYEQYF
cdr3_nt: TGTGCCAGCAGCTTGGGGGGACACCTAACCTACGAGCAGTACTTC

clone_size: .
cdr3_length: 17
j_call: TRBJ2-1
v_call: TRBV9
d_call: .
cdr3_aa: CASSVAHHANSYNEQFF
cdr3_nt: TGTGCCAGCAGCGTAGCCCACCACGCGAATAGCTACAATGAGCAGTTCTTC

clone_size: .
cdr3_length: 15
j_call: TRBJ1-1
v_call: TRBV28
d_call: .
cdr3_aa: CASSFAQGPGTEAFF
cdr3_nt: TGTGCCAGCAGTTTCGCCCAGGGGCCAGGGACTGAAGCTTTCTTT

clone_size: .
cdr3_length: 16
j_call: TRBJ2-7
v_call: TRBV27
d_call: TRBD1
cdr3_aa: CASSFSPRGRTYEQYF
cdr3_nt: TGTGCCAGCAGTTTTAGTCCCAGGGGGCGCACCTACGAGCAGTACTTC

clone_size: .
cdr3_length: 14
j_call: TRBJ1-1
v_call: TRBV2
d_call: .
cdr3_aa: CASSGLAGNTEAFF
cdr3_nt: TGTGCCAGCAGCGGATTGGCGGGAAACACTGAAGCTTTCTTT

clone_size: .
cdr3_length: 15
j_call: TRBJ1-1
v_call: TRBV27
d_call: .
cdr3_aa: CASSLSRGMNTEAFF
cdr3_nt: TGTGCCAGCAGTTTATCGCGCGGTATGAACACTGAAGCTTTCTTT

clone_size: .
cdr3_length: 15
j_call: TRBJ2-7
v_call: TRBV29-1
d_call: TRBD1
cdr3_aa: CSVVRPDRSTYEQYF
cdr3_nt: TGCAGCGTTGTTAGGCCGGACAGGTCTACCTACGAGCAGTACTTC

clone_size: .
cdr3_length: 16
j_call: TRBJ2-5
v_call: TRBV30
d_call: .
cdr3_aa: CAWSKGEGRDEETQYF
cdr3_nt: TGTGCCTGGAGTAAGGGGGAGGGACGGGATGAAGAGACCCAGTACTTC